Shown below are 21 T cell receptor beta chains from a single sample sequenced in a study of shared clonotypes between healthy human individuals. Naivety among CD8 cells was defined by CD45RO negativity and positive CCR7 selection, thereby excluding terminally differentiated effector memory CD45RA+ cells. Measured with immunoSEQ multiplex PCR; TCRdb has only the in-frame clones, and not every one. The sample holds about 680,000 clones, approximately 90% seen once. Sequenced sample: naive CD8+ T cells sorted from blood. All receptors derive from a man aged 30 to 45 in good health.

The V call is TRBV7-9, the J call TRBJ2-7; D is undetermined. This CDR3 contains 14 residues. Per the germline V gene, CDR1 is SEHNR and CDR2 is FQNEAQ (reference sequence). Trimming cost V 5 bases and J 1 base, with 12 bases left between them. The CDR3 region is CASSPRANSYEQYF. In nucleotides, the CDR3 is TGTGCCAGCAGCCCCCGAGCGAATTCCTACGAGCAGTACTTC.

The chain links TRBV9 to TRBJ2-7, with a possible D match to TRBD1 (6 bases). This CDR3 is 15 amino acids long. Per the germline V gene, CDR1 is SGDLS and CDR2 is YYNGEE. V lost 2 bases, J lost 1 base, and 13 bases lay in between. The CDR3, as DNA: TGTGCCAGCAGCGTTACCGGGACAAATTCCTACGAGCAGTACTTC. It is translated as CASSVTGTNSYEQYF.

This CDR3 reads CASSGDGTSGRSYNEQFF. In DNA, the CDR3 is TGTGCCAGCAGCGGAGATGGGACTAGCGGGAGATCCTACAATGAGCAGTTCTTC. The chain is built from TRBV7-9 and TRBJ2-1, with TRBD2 identical over 14 bases. The CDR3 sequence is 18 residues long. The V and J ends lost 5 bases and 1 base, in that order; junction bases with no gene match: 7. CDR1 and CDR2 from the germline V gene are SEHNR and FQNEAQ (reference sequence).

This chain joins TRBV30 and TRBJ2-1; 11 nucleotides match TRBD2. Germline CDR1 GTSNPN, CDR2 SVGIG (reference sequence). The CDR3 is 15 amino acids. J lost 4 bases, V lost 2 bases, and 4 bases had no gene match. The CDR3 DNA reads as TGTGCCTGGAGTCCCGGGACTAGCGGTTACAATGAGCAGTTCTTC. This encodes CAWSPGTSGYNEQFF. Full variable domain (missing parts from reference TRBV30 and TRBJ2-1): SQTIHQWPATLVQPVGSPLSLECTVEGTSNPNLYWYRQAAGRGLQLLFYSVGIGQISSEVPQNLSASRPQDRQFILSSKKLLLSDSGFYLCAWSPGTSGYNEQFFGPGTRLTVL.

Only a few counts were recorded for this clone. The chain uses TRBV18 and TRBJ1-2; D gene ambiguous. This CDR3 spans 13 amino acids. V was pared by 4 bases and J by 4 bases, with 10 bases between. Germline CDR1 KGHSH, CDR2 LQKENI. CDR3 residues: CASSQTAGYGYTF. DNA for the CDR3: TGTGCCAGCTCACAAACGGCGGGCTATGGCTACACCTTC. The full variable domain, completed using reference TRBV18 and TRBJ1-2, is NAGVMQNPRHLVRRRGQEARLRCSPMKGHSHVYWYRQLPEEGLKFMVYLQKENIIDESGMPKERFSAEFPKEGPSILRIQQVVRGDSAAYFCASSQTAGYGYTFGSGTRLTVV.

The chain recombines TRBV15 with TRBJ1-5; D uncertain. Trimming pared 4 bases from V and 2 bases from J, leaving 6 bases between. The germline V gene has CDR1 LNHNV and CDR2 YYDKDF (reference sequence). CDR3 length: 13 residues. CDR3 in amino acids: CATSIKRNQPQHF. As DNA, the CDR3 is TGTGCCACCAGCATCAAACGCAATCAGCCCCAGCATTTT.

The genes are TRBV2 and TRBJ2-1; a possible D gene is TRBD2 (5 bases). V lost 8 bases to trimming and J lost 2 bases, with 7 bases between them. Germline V gives CDR1 SNHLY, CDR2 FYNNEI. The CDR3 is made up of 12 amino acids. Written as DNA, the CDR3 is TGTGCCAGCGCCGGGACCTACAATGAGCAGTTCTTC. Protein sequence: CASAGTYNEQFF.

The chain recombines TRBV4-3 with TRBJ2-7; 9 nucleotides match TRBD1. The CDR3 consists of 15 residues. The V gene's germline CDR1 is LGHNA and CDR2 YSLEER. Trimming took 1 base from V and 4 from J; bases not matched to a gene: 5. The CDR3 coding sequence is TGCGCCAGCAGCCAAGGGACGGGACAGGGTTACGAGCAGTACTTC. This gives the protein CASSQGTGQGYEQYF.

This sequence joins TRBV7-9 and TRBJ1-1; no clear D. In germline, CDR1 is SEHNR, CDR2 FQNEAQ (reference sequence). The CDR3 totals 12 residues. V was shortened by 3 bases and J by 7 bases, with 9 bases between the two germline ends. CDR3 bases: TGTGCCAGCAGCTTCGGTTCTTATGAAGCTTTCTTT. Its translation is CASSFGSYEAFF.

The chain employs TRBV5-1 and TRBJ1-2; 9 bases fit TRBD1. The CDR3 runs to 13 residues. Germline V gene sequence: CDR1 SGHRS, CDR2 YFSETQ. The V gene end was trimmed by 4 bases and the J gene end by 5 bases; junction bases not matched to a gene: 3. This CDR3 is CASSTGTGYGYTF. As DNA, the CDR3 is TGCGCCAGCAGCACCGGGACAGGGTATGGCTACACCTTC.

The chain carries TRBV7-9 and TRBJ2-4; no firm D call. This CDR3 is 18 amino acids long. The germline V gene has CDR1 SEHNR and CDR2 FQNEAQ (reference sequence). Trimming cost V 4 bases and J 6 bases, with 25 bases left between them. The CDR3 here is CASSSNLPLGYASNIQYF. In DNA, the CDR3 is TGTGCCAGCAGCTCAAACCTCCCCCTGGGATACGCATCAAACATTCAGTACTTC.

The count of this clone is one. One end of the junction is discordant with germline, which a read error may explain. The chain employs TRBV7-7 and TRBJ2-5; 7 nucleotides match TRBD1. Germline V lookup: CDR1 SSHAT, CDR2 FNYEAQ (reference sequence). The CDR3 runs to 15 residues. As DNA, the CDR3 is TGTGCTAGCAGCTTAACGACAGGGTTGGTAGAGACCCAGTACTTC. Residues: CASSLTTGLVETQYF. Full variable domain (remainder filled in from reference TRBV7-7 and TRBJ2-5): GAGVSQSPRYKVTKRGQDVTLRCDPISSHATLYWYQQALGQGPEFLTYFNYEAQPDKSGLPSDRFSAERPEGSISTLTIQRTEQRDSAMYRCASSLTTGLVETQYFGPGTRLLVL.

This chain connects TRBV19 to TRBJ2-1; 15 bases align to TRBD2. After removal of 4 bases from V and 1 base from J, the junction contained 2 bases not matched to a gene. There are 17 residues in the CDR3. From germline, CDR1 is LNHDA and CDR2 SQIVND (reference sequence). CDR3: CASSRTSGRDSYNEQFF. The CDR3 nucleotides read TGTGCCAGTAGTAGGACTAGCGGGAGGGATTCCTACAATGAGCAGTTCTTC.

The J gene is TRBJ2-3, the V gene TRBV2, with a possible D match to TRBD2 (5 bases). CDR1 and CDR2 (germline): SNHLY, FYNNEI. V was clipped by 3 bases and J by 2 bases, with 12 bases between them. The CDR3 is 15 amino acids. CDR3 in amino acids: CASSDRTRDTDTQYF. CDR3 in DNA: TGTGCCAGCAGTGACCGGACGAGGGACACAGATACGCAGTATTTT. Filled out from reference TRBV2 and TRBJ2-3, the complete variable domain reads EPEVTQTPSHQVTQMGQEVILRCVPISNHLYFYWYRQILGQKVEFLVSFYNNEISEKSEIFDDQFSVERPDGSNFTLKIRSTKLEDSAMYFCASSDRTRDTDTQYFGPGTRLTVL.

CDR3 protein: CASSQDRGTGSETQYF. The DNA for the CDR3 is TGTGCCAGCAGCCAAGACCGGGGTACGGGGTCGGAGACCCAGTACTTC. V gene TRBV14 combines with J gene TRBJ2-5; D perhaps matches TRBD2 (5 bases). Germline V gene lookup returns CDR1 SGHDN and CDR2 FVKESK. This CDR3 spans 16 amino acids. The germline V and J ends were trimmed by 0 bases and 5 bases, with 16 bases remaining between them.

The rearrangement links TRBV13 to TRBJ2-3, with TRBD1 matching over 9 bases. This CDR3 has 15 amino acids. Germline V gene sequence: CDR1 PRHDT, CDR2 FYEKMQ (reference sequence). V was clipped by 10 bases and J by 6 bases; unmatched bases: 14. In DNA, the CDR3 is TGTGCCACTTCTGGGGGACAGGGTGTCCGGGATACGCAGTATTTT. Protein: CATSGGQGVRDTQYF.

About this clone itself: Other DNA sequences from this sample encode an identical CDR3 as well. The chain employs TRBV27 and TRBJ2-7; D not resolved. V lost 2 bases, J lost 0 bases, and 8 bases lay in between. The CDR3 runs to 14 residues. Germline CDR1 MNHEY, CDR2 SMNVEV (reference sequence). This CDR3 reads CASSLGRSSYEQYF. As DNA, the CDR3 is TGTGCCAGCAGTTTAGGTAGGAGCTCCTACGAGCAGTACTTC.

The rearrangement links TRBV19 to TRBJ1-5, with D maybe TRBD1 (6 bases). Deletions cut 6 bases from V and 3 bases from J, with 18 bases between. CDR1 is LNHDA, CDR2 SQIVND, per germline (reference sequence). The CDR3 runs to 16 residues. The CDR3: CASSQWAGQLNQPQHF. The CDR3 DNA is TGTGCCAGTAGCCAATGGGCTGGACAGCTCAATCAGCCCCAGCATTTT. Using reference TRBV19 and TRBJ1-5 for the parts outside the CDR3, the full variable domain is DGGITQSPKYLFRKEGQNVTLSCEQNLNHDAMYWYRQDPGQGLRLIYYSQIVNDFQKGDIAEGYSVSREKKESFPLTVTSAQKNPTAFYLCASSQWAGQLNQPQHFGDGTRLSIL.

V usage is TRBV28 and J usage is TRBJ2-7, with 8 bases matching TRBD1. CDR1 is MDHEN and CDR2 is SYDVKM in the germline V gene. V lost 1 base and J lost 0; bases outside the gene matches: 17. The CDR3 totals 20 residues. The CDR3 region has the DNA TGTGCCAGCAGTTTATCCATCTCAACCTCCGGGACAGGAGACTCCTACGAGCAGTACTTC. It specifies CASSLSISTSGTGDSYEQYF. Combining the CDR3 with reference TRBV28 and TRBJ2-7 gives the whole variable domain DVKVTQSSRYLVKRTGEKVFLECVQDMDHENMFWYRQDPGLGLRLIYFSYDVKMKEKGDIPEGYSVSREKKERFSLILESASTNQTSMYLCASSLSISTSGTGDSYEQYFGPGTRLTVT.

This chain links TRBV29-1 with TRBJ2-7, with 8 bases identical to TRBD1. Germline V lookup: CDR1 SQVTM, CDR2 ANQGSEA. The V and J ends lost 2 bases and 3 bases, in that order; junction bases with no gene match: 9. This CDR3 spans 15 amino acids. The CDR3 reads CSVEPLSDRDYEQYF. The CDR3 DNA reads as TGCAGCGTTGAACCACTTTCGGACAGGGACTACGAGCAGTACTTC.

The V call is TRBV5-4, the J call TRBJ2-1, with D possibly TRBD1 on 7 matching bases. V was clipped by 3 bases and J by 13 bases, with 26 bases between them. This CDR3 comprises 16 residues. Germline CDR1 reads SGHNT; CDR2 reads YYREEE (reference sequence). DNA of the CDR3: TGTGCCAGCAGCTCCAGGGGGGATCTTAGCGTATTCGTACAGTTCTTC. Its translation: CASSSRGDLSVFVQFF.